Shown below are 21 T cell receptor beta chains from a single sample sequenced in a study of cytomegalovirus exposure and HLA in healthy donors. Primers for the PCR totalled 60 Vbeta and 13 Jbeta. The method was immunoSEQ multiplex PCR; TCRdb's version includes in-frame clones alone and lacks a portion of them. The specimen's table records around 70,000 clones. Sequencing was done on a sample of PBMCs. These receptors were collected from a female donor in good health and CMV-seropositive.

A remark on this clone: This sample includes further DNA sequences coding for the same CDR3. V gene TRBV9 combines with J gene TRBJ2-1; TRBD2 aligns across 8 bases. With V trimmed by 3 bases and J by 1 base, 3 bases remained unmatched. Germline values: CDR1 SGDLS, CDR2 YYNGEE. The CDR3 spans 15 residues. CDR3 protein: CASSAGGGSYNEQFF. The CDR3 DNA follows: TGTGCCAGCAGCGCCGGGGGGGGTTCCTACAATGAGCAGTTCTTC.

This rearrangement joins TRBV6-1 to TRBJ2-5, with a possible D match to TRBD1 (6 bases). Trimming shortened V by 5 bases and J by 4 bases, and 17 bases separated the two germline ends. Germline V lookup: CDR1 MNHNS, CDR2 SASEGT. This CDR3 has 15 residues. CDR3 sequence reads: CASSPIQGSGETQYF. The CDR3 region has the DNA TGTGCCAGCAGTCCCATACAGGGCTCGGGAGAGACCCAGTACTTC.

The J gene is TRBJ2-2, the V gene TRBV28; D may be TRBD1 (6 bases). The CDR3 consists of 12 residues. Per the germline V gene, CDR1 is MDHEN and CDR2 is SYDVKM. Trimming pared 6 bases from V and 9 bases from J, leaving 11 bases between. The DNA of the CDR3 is TGTGCCAGCAGCAGCAGGGGCCGGGAGCTGTTTTTT. It translates to CASSSRGRELFF.

V gene TRBV6-5 combines with J gene TRBJ2-3; D may be TRBD2 (6 bases). Per germline, CDR1 MNHEY and CDR2 SVGAGI. This CDR3 spans 15 amino acids. Between the trimmed V and J ends, which lost 6 bases and 1 base, there was a span of 14 bases. CDR3 residues: CASRRPGLRTDTQYF. The CDR3 DNA sequence: TGTGCCAGCAGACGGCCGGGACTTCGCACAGATACGCAGTATTTT.

V is TRBV29-1 and J is TRBJ2-3; D call uncertain. V was shortened by 3 bases and J by 4 bases, with 8 bases between the two germline ends. Per the germline V gene, CDR1 is SQVTM and CDR2 is ANQGSEA. This CDR3 comprises 12 residues. CDR3 residues: CSVDSGPDTQYF. CDR3 DNA: TGCAGCGTTGATTCTGGCCCAGATACGCAGTATTTT.

V gene TRBV6-6 combines with J gene TRBJ2-2; a weak D match, TRBD1 (5 bases). This CDR3 spans 15 amino acids. The germline CDR1 and CDR2 sequences are MNHNY and SVGAGI (reference sequence). With 0 bases removed from V and 4 bases from J, the gap between germline ends came to 9 bases. CDR3 in amino acids: CASSYSRQGTGELFF. Here the CDR3 DNA reads TGTGCCAGCAGTTACTCCAGGCAGGGCACCGGGGAGCTGTTTTTT.

V is TRBV11-2 and J is TRBJ2-1; 8 nucleotides match TRBD1. This CDR3 spans 16 amino acids. Germline values: CDR1 SGHAT, CDR2 FQNNGV. With 5 bases clipped from V and 4 bases from J, the junction kept 10 bases outside the gene matches. The CDR3 nucleotides read TGTGCCAGCAGCCAGGATAACAGGGGGTATTACAATGAGCAGTTCTTC. It yields the protein CASSQDNRGYYNEQFF.

The V call is TRBV2, the J call TRBJ2-5, with 14 bases that match TRBD2. TRBJ2-7 matches the DNA end more closely, so the J call is doubtful. The germline gives CDR1 SNHLY, CDR2 FYNNEI. The CDR3 has 15 residues. CDR3: CASSKGLAGDSEQYF. Here the CDR3 DNA reads TGTGCCAGCAGTAAGGGACTAGCGGGAGATTCCGAGCAGTACTTC.

The chain combines TRBV6-5 with TRBJ2-2, with no clear D. CDR3 length: 14 residues. Germline CDR1 and CDR2: MNHEY and SVGAGI. V shed 7 bases and J shed 5 bases, with 14 bases lying between them. The CDR3 nucleotides are TGTGCCAGCACACCTTCCTTCGGGACCGGGGAGCTGTTTTTT. It specifies CASTPSFGTGELFF.

V gene TRBV18 combines with J gene TRBJ2-7, with 11 nucleotides matching TRBD1. The CDR3 extends over 14 amino acids. J was trimmed by 6 bases and V by 0 bases; bases with no gene match: 1. Per germline, CDR1 KGHSH and CDR2 LQKENI. CDR3 sequence: CASSPPGQGVEQYF. For the CDR3, the DNA is TGTGCCAGCTCACCACCGGGACAGGGGGTCGAGCAGTACTTC.

The chain uses TRBV11-2 and TRBJ2-7, with D perhaps TRBD1 (5 bases). The ends were cut back, 2 bases at V and 7 bases at J, with 18 bases in the middle. CDR3 length equals 15 residues. Germline CDR1 reads SGHAT; CDR2 reads FQNNGV. This CDR3 reads CASSLSRVVLGEQYF. The DNA for the CDR3 is TGTGCCAGCAGCTTATCCAGGGTCGTTCTAGGGGAGCAGTACTTC.

CDR3 nucleotide sequence: TGTGCCAGCAGCGCGGGGGGAGCCGGGGAGCTGTTTTTT. It translates to CASSAGGAGELFF. This sequence joins TRBV5-6 and TRBJ2-2; TRBD2 agrees at 8 bases. This CDR3 region has 13 residues. V dropped 4 bases and J dropped 6; count of bases not matched to a gene: 2. From germline, CDR1 is SGHDT and CDR2 YYEEEE.

This rearrangement joins TRBV10-1 to TRBJ2-7, with TRBD2 as a possible D gene (5 bases). Per germline, CDR1 WNHNN and CDR2 SYGVQD (reference sequence). With 4 bases removed from V and 6 bases from J, the gap between germline ends came to 16 bases. There are 14 residues in the CDR3. The CDR3 is CASSGRGRPGEQYF. The CDR3 coding sequence is TGCGCCAGCAGTGGGCGAGGGCGCCCCGGCGAGCAGTACTTC.

The chain uses TRBV27 and TRBJ2-5; 9 bases line up with TRBD1. The CDR3 has 14 amino acids. Germline V CDR1 and CDR2: MNHEY, SMNVEV (reference sequence). J gave up 6 bases and V 4 bases, and 6 bases lay outside the gene matches. CDR3 sequence: CASSYGGTGKTQYF. The CDR3 bases are TGTGCCAGCAGTTACGGCGGGACAGGGAAGACCCAGTACTTC.

The rearrangement joins TRBV6-5 to TRBJ1-2, with D hard to call. V shed 3 bases and J shed 3 bases, with 11 bases lying between them. Germline CDR1 and CDR2: MNHEY and SVGAGI. This CDR3 has 14 amino acids. Here the CDR3 reads CASSYSDTYYGYTF. CDR3 bases: TGTGCCAGCAGTTATTCCGACACATACTATGGCTACACCTTC.

The chain couples TRBV7-3 to TRBJ2-6; maybe TRBD1 (6 bases). V gave up 4 bases and J gave up 1 base, with 11 bases separating them. The CDR3 runs to 16 residues. CDR1 and CDR2 (germline): SGHTA, FQGTGA. The CDR3 loop is CASSSDRTSGANVLTF. CDR3 bases: TGTGCCAGCAGCTCCGACAGGACGTCTGGGGCCAACGTCCTGACTTTC.

The chain carries TRBV6-6 and TRBJ2-1; D is possibly TRBD2 (6 bases). Trimming stripped 10 bases from V and 4 bases from J, with 17 bases between. This CDR3 has 14 amino acids. Looked up from germline, CDR1 is MNHNY and CDR2 is SVGAGI (reference sequence). The CDR3 protein is CATRAGASYNEQFF. In DNA, the CDR3 is TGTGCCACTAGAGCGGGCGCCTCATACAATGAGCAGTTCTTC.

The V call is TRBV6-1, the J call TRBJ1-2; D unresolved. CDR3 length: 10 residues. V lost 10 bases and J 3 bases, leaving 6 bases between the germline ends. Germline V gene lookup returns CDR1 MNHNS and CDR2 SASEGT. The CDR3 protein is CAIVYYGYTF. In DNA form, the CDR3 reads TGTGCCATAGTATACTATGGCTACACCTTC.

V gene TRBV18 combines with J gene TRBJ1-2; D call uncertain. The CDR3 has 13 residues. Germline CDR1 reads KGHSH; CDR2 reads LQKENI. V dropped 3 bases and J dropped 6 bases, with 11 bases sitting between them. CDR3: CASSPYPGDGYTF. The CDR3, as DNA: TGTGCCAGCTCACCCTACCCAGGCGATGGCTACACCTTC.

J is TRBJ2-1 and V is TRBV18; TRBD2 agrees at 11 bases. The germline V gene has CDR1 KGHSH and CDR2 LQKENI. The CDR3 is 17 amino acids. V gave up 3 bases and J gave up 5 bases; unmatched junction bases: 9. The CDR3 sequence is CASSPLAGTSGDNEQFF. The CDR3 DNA follows: TGTGCCAGCTCACCCCTGGCAGGGACTAGCGGAGACAATGAGCAGTTCTTC. The entire variable domain, with the rest obtained from reference TRBV18 and TRBJ2-1, is as follows: NAGVMQNPRHLVRRRGQEARLRCSPMKGHSHVYWYRQLPEEGLKFMVYLQKENIIDESGMPKERFSAEFPKEGPSILRIQQVVRGDSAAYFCASSPLAGTSGDNEQFFGPGTRLTVL.

For the CDR3, the DNA is TGTGCCAGCAGCCCCTCCCTGTTGGCCGCCCGCACAGATACGCAGTATTTT. It codes for CASSPSLLAARTDTQYF. The J gene is TRBJ2-3, the V gene TRBV7-2; D unclear. V lost 5 bases to trimming and J lost 1 base, with 19 bases between them. The germline CDR1 and CDR2 sequences are SGHTA and FQGNSA. The CDR3 covers 17 residues.